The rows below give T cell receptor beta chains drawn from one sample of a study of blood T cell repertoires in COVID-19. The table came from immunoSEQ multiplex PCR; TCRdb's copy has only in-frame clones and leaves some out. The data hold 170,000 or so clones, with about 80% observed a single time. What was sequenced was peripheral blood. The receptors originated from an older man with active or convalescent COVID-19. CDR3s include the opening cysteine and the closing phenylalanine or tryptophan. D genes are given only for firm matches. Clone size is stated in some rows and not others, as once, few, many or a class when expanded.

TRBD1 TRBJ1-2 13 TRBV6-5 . TGTGCCAGCAGTTACCAAGGGACAGATGGCTACACCTTC CASSYQGTDGYTF
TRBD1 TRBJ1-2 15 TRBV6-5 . TGTGCCAGCAGGGGGAACAGTCAGGGGGCCTATGGCTACACCTTC CASRGNSQGAYGYTF
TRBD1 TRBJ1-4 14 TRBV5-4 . TGTGCCAGCAGCTCGGGACAGCCGGTGGAAAAACTGTTTTTT CASSSGQPVEKLFF
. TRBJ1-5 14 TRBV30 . TGTGCCTGGAGTCTGGCCGGGGGTTGGGGGCCCCAGCATTTT CAWSLAGGWGPQHF
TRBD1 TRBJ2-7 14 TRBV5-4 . TGTGCCAGCAGCCAGGACAGGGGGCGCTACGAGCAGTACTTC CASSQDRGRYEQYF
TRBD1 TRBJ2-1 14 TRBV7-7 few TGTGCTAGCACCCGCCGGACAGGGGACAATGAGCAGTTCTTC CASTRRTGDNEQFF
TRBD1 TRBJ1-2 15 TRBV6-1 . TGTGCCAGCAGTAGGGACAGGCCGCAACCCTATGGCTACACCTTC CASSRDRPQPYGYTF
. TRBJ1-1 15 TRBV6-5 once TGTGCCAGCAGTCGGTCAAGCGACCAGAACACTGAAGCTTTCTTT CASSRSSDQNTEAFF
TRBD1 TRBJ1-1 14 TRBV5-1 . TGCGCCAGCAGCTCCGGGACAGCTAACACTGAAGCTTTCTTT CASSSGTANTEAFF
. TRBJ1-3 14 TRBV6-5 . TGTGCCAGCAGTCTAGCTTACTCTGGAAACACCATATATTTT CASSLAYSGNTIYF
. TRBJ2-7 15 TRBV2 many TGTGCCAGCAGGATCAGGGGAATCTTTACACTCGAGCAGTACTTC CASRIRGIFTLEQYF
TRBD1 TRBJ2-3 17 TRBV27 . TGTGCCAGCAGTTTACCTATGACAGGGGCTATTACAGATACGCAGTATTTT CASSLPMTGAITDTQYF
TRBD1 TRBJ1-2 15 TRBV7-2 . TGTGCCAGCAGCTCCGACAGGGCCCAAAACTATGGCTACACCTTC CASSSDRAQNYGYTF
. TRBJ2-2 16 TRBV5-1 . TGCGCCAGCAGCTTGGGGGCAGGCTCGAACACCGGGGAGCTGTTTTTT CASSLGAGSNTGELFF
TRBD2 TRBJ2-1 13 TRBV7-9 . TGTGCCGCAAACACGGCGGGAGGCCCTGAGCAGTTCTTC CAANTAGGPEQFF
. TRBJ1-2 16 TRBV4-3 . TGCGCCAGCAGCCAAGGGGTCAGGGAAGATAACTATGGCTACACCTTC CASSQGVREDNYGYTF
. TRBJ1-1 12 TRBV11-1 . TGTGCCAGCAGCCCCCTCTTGGGGAGGGCTTTCTTT CASSPLLGRAFF
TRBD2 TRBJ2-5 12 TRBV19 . TGTGCCAGTAGTTCCGGCGGGGGGACCCAGTACTTC CASSSGGGTQYF
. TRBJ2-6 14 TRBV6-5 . TGTGCCAGCAGTTCAGGGGACGGGGCCAACGTCCTGACTTTC CASSSGDGANVLTF
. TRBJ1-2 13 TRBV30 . TGTGCCTGGAGTGTAGGACAGAACTATGGCTACACCTTC CAWSVGQNYGYTF
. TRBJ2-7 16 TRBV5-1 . TGCGCCAGCAGCCCAACGGGGGACTTCTTCACATACGAGCAGTACTTC CASSPTGDFFTYEQYF
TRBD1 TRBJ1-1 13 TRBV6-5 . TGTGCCAGCAGCGACAGGGGTAGCACTGAAGCTTTCTTT CASSDRGSTEAFF
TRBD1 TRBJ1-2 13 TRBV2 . TGTGCCAGCAAACAGGGGGCTTACTATGGCTACACCTTC CASKQGAYYGYTF
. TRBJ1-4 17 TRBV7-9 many TGTGCCAGCAGCTTACCTCTGGCGGATACAACTAATGAAAAACTGTTTTTT CASSLPLADTTNEKLFF
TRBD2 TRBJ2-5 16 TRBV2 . TGTGCCAGCAGTGAAGTCCGCGGGAGGAGCCAAGAGACCCAGTACTTC CASSEVRGRSQETQYF
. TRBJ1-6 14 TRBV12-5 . TGTGCTAGTGGATTGGACAGTCATAATTCACCCCTCCACTTT CASGLDSHNSPLHF
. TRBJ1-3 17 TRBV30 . TGTGCCTGGAGTGCGCACACGAGGGGGTTCTCTGGAAACACCATATATTTT CAWSAHTRGFSGNTIYF
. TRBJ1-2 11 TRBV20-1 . TGCAGTGCTCCTGGACTCGGGGGCTACACCTTC CSAPGLGGYTF
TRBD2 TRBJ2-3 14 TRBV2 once TGTGCCAGCAGTGTCCGGGGGAGGGAGGATACGCAGTATTTT CASSVRGREDTQYF
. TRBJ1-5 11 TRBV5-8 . TGTGCCAGCAGCTTGACATTGTCCCAGCATTTT CASSLTLSQHF
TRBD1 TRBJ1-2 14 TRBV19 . TGTGCCAGTACCTTCCGGGACAGAAACTATGGCTACACCTTC CASTFRDRNYGYTF
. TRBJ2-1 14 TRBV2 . TGTGCCAGCGATTGGACAGGAGTCGGGGGAGAGCAGTTCTTC CASDWTGVGGEQFF
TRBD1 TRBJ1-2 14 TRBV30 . TGTGCCTGGGAAGGGACAGGGGGCGTGAATGGCTACACCTTC CAWEGTGGVNGYTF
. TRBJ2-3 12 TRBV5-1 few TGCGCCAGCAGCTCCCAACGGGACTTCCAGTATTTT CASSSQRDFQYF
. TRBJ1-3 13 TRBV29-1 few TGCAGCGTGACCGGAGACTCTGGAAACACCATATATTTT CSVTGDSGNTIYF
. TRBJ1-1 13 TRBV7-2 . TGTGCCAGCAGCTGGACAAAATACACTGAAGCTTTCTTT CASSWTKYTEAFF
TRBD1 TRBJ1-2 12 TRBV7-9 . TGTGCCAGCAGCCAGACAGGGAATGGCTACACCTTC CASSQTGNGYTF
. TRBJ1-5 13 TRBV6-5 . TGTGCCAGCAGCAAATACGTCGGTCAGCCCCAGCATTTT CASSKYVGQPQHF